This T cell receptor beta chain stems from a study of blood T cell repertoires in COVID-19. Across the study: Material from acute and convalescent COVID-19 was sourced from the United States, Italy and Spain. PBMCs, B-cell-depleted T cells, or T cells were the source of the cDNA or gDNA that made up the material.

The germline V gene has CDR1 KGHSH and CDR2 LQKENI. The ends lost 3 bases at V and 5 bases at J; junction bases unmatched: 7. CDR3 length equals 16 residues. Per the authors' pipeline: Estimation of nucleated cell counts was performed using reference gene primer amplification. This table comes from immunoSEQ multiplex PCR, and its TCRdb copy is limited to in-frame clones, with some not included. From that table come the V and J calls and clone size; the DNA was used to work out D and trimming. The sample lists 95,000 to 150,000 clones; around 80% were seen once. The chain couples TRBV18 to TRBJ2-5, with 12 bases lining up with TRBD1. Sample: peripheral blood. The sequence was collected from a man between 60 and 75 years old with active or convalescent COVID-19. DNA for the CDR3: TGTGCCAGCTCACCGGGAGGGACAGGGGGCGGCGAGACCCAGTACTTC. It translates to CASSPGGTGGGETQYF. Full variable domain (remainder filled in from reference TRBV18 and TRBJ2-5): NAGVMQNPRHLVRRRGQEARLRCSPMKGHSHVYWYRQLPEEGLKFMVYLQKENIIDESGMPKERFSAEFPKEGPSILRIQQVVRGDSAAYFCASSPGGTGGGETQYFGPGTRLLVL.